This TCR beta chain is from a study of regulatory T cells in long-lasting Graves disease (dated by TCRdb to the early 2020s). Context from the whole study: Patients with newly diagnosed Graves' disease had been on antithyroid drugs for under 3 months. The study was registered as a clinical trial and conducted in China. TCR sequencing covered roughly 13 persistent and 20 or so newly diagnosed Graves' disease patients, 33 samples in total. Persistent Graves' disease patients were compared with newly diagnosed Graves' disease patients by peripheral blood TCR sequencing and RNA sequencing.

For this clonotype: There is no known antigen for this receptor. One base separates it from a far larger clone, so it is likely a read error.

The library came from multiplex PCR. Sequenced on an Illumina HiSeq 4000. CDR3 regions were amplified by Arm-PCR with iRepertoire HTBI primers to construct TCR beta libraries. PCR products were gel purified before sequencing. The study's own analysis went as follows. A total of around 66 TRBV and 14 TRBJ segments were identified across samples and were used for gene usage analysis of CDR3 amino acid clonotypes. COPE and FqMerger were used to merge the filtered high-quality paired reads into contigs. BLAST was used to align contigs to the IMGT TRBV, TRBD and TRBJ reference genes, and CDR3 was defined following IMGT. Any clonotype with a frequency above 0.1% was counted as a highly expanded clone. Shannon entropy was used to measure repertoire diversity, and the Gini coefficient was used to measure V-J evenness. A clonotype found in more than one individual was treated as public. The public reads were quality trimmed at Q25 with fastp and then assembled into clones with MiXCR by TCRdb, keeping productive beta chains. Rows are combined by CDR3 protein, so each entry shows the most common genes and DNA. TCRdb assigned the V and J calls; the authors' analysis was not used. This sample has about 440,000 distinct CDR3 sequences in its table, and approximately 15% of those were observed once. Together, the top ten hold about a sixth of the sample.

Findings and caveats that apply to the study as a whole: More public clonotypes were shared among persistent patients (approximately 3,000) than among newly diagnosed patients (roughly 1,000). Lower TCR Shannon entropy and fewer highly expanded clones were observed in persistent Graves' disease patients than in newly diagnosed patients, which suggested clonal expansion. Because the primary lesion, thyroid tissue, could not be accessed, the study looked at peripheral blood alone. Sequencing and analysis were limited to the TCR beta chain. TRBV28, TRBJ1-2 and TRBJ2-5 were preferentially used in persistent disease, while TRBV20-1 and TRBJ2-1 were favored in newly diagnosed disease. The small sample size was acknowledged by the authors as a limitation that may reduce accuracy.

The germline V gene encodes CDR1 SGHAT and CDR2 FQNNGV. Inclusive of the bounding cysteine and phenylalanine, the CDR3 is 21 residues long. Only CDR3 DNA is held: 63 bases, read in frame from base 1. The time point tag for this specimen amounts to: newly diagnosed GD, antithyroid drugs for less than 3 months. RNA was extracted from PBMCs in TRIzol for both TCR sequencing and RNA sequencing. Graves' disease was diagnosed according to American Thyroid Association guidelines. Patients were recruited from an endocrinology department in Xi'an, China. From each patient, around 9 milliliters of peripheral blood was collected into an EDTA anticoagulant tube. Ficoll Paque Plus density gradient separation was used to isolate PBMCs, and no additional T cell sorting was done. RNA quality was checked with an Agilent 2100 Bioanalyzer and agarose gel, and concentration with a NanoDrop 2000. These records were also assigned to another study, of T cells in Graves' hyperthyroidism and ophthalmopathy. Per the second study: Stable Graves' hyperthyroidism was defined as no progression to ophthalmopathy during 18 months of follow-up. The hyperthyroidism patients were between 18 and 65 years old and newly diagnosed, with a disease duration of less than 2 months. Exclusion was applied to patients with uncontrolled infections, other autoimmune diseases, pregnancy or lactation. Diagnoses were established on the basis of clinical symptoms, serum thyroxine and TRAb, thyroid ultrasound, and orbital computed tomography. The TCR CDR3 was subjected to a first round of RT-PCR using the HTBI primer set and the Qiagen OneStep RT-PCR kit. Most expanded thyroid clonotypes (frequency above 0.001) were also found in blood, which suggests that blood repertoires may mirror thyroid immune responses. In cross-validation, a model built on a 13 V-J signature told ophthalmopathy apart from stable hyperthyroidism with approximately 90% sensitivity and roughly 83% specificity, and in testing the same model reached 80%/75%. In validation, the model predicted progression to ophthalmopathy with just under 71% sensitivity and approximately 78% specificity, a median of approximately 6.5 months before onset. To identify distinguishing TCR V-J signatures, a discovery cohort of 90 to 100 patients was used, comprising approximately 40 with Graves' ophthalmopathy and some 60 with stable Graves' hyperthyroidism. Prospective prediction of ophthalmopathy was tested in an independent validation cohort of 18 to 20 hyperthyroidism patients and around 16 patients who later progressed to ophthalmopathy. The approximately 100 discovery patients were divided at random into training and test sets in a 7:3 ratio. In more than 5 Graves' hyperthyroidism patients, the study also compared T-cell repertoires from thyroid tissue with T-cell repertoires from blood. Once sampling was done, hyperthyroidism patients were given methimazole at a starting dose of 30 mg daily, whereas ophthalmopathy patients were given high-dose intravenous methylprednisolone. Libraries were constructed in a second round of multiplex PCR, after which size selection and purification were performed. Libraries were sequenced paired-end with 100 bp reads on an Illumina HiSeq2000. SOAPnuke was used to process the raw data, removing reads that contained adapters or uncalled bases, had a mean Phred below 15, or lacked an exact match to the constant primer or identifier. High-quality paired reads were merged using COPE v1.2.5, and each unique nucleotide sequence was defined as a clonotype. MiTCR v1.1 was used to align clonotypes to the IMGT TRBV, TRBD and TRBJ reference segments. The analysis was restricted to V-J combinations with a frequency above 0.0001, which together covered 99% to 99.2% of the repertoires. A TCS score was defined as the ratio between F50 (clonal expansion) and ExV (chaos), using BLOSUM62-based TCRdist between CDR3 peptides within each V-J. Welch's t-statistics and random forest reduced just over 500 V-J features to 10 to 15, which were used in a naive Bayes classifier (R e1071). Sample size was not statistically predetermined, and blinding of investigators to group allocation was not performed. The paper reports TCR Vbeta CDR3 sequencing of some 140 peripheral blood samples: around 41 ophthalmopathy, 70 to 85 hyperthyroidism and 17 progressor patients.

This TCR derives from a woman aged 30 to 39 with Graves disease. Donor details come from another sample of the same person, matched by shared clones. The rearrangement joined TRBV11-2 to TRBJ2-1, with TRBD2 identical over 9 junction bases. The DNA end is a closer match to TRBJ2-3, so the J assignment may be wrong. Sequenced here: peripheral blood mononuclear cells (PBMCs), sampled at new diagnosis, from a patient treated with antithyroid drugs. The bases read TGTGCCAGCAGCTTAGATCGAGAGCGGGAGGTAGGCCTACGAAGCACAGATACGCAGTATTTT. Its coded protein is CASSLDREREVGLRSTDTQYF.